The next 26 T cell receptor beta chains were all read from a single sample in a study of blood T cell repertoires in COVID-19. The assay was immunoSEQ multiplex PCR, and TCRdb's table has in-frame clones only and misses some. The table has about 80,000 clones, roughly 80% seen once. Sequencing was done on a sample of peripheral blood. These TCRs come from a woman aged 70-85 years with acute or convalescent COVID-19.

The chain is built from TRBV5-6 and TRBJ2-7; 11 nucleotides match TRBD1. Germline values: CDR1 SGHDT, CDR2 YYEEEE. The V segment lost 3 bases and the J segment 2 bases; nucleotides outside the gene matches: 4. The CDR3 totals 15 residues. The CDR3 reads CASSWGTGGTYEQYF. Written as DNA, the CDR3 is TGTGCCAGCAGCTGGGGGACAGGGGGAACCTACGAGCAGTACTTC. Full variable domain (remainder filled in from reference TRBV5-6 and TRBJ2-7): DAGVTQSPTHLIKTRGQQVTLRCSPKSGHDTVSWYQQALGQGPQFIFQYYEEEERQRGNFPDRFSGHQFPNYSSELNVNALLLGDSALYLCASSWGTGGTYEQYFGPGTRLTVT.

This sequence joins TRBV2 and TRBJ2-7; D is possibly TRBD2 (6 bases). The CDR3 is made up of 14 amino acids. Germline lookup yields CDR1 SNHLY and CDR2 FYNNEI. The V end lost 0 bases, the J end lost 5 bases, and 11 bases lay between the germline ends. The CDR3 loop is CASSEARGPHEQYF. CDR3 in DNA: TGTGCCAGCAGTGAAGCGCGGGGTCCCCACGAGCAGTACTTC.

This chain joins TRBV24-1 and TRBJ2-5; possibly TRBD2 for D (5 bases). The germline V gene has CDR1 KGHDR and CDR2 SFDVKD. V was trimmed by 2 bases and J by 2 bases, leaving 8 bases between them. The CDR3 is 14 residues long. The CDR3 loop reads CATSDSDWQETQYF. Written as DNA, the CDR3 is TGTGCCACCAGTGATTCGGACTGGCAAGAGACCCAGTACTTC.

V usage is TRBV19 and J usage is TRBJ2-3, with D tentatively TRBD1 (6 bases). The V gene lost 5 bases and the J gene lost 2 bases, with 17 bases spanning the gap. CDR1 and CDR2 from the germline V gene are LNHDA and SQIVND (reference sequence). The CDR3 spans 16 residues. CDR3 nucleotides: TGTGCCAGTAGTCCTAATCCGGGACACCTCACAGATACGCAGTATTTT. It translates to CASSPNPGHLTDTQYF.

This clone was detected only a few times. The chain uses TRBV12-3 or TRBV12-4 and TRBJ2-1, with D perhaps matching TRBD2 (5 bases). The CDR3 sequence is 12 residues long. Trimming shortened V by 3 bases and J by 8 bases, and 8 bases separated the two germline ends. Here the CDR3 reads CASSFGGHEQFF. The CDR3 bases are TGTGCCAGCAGTTTTGGAGGTCATGAGCAGTTCTTC.

The genes are TRBV5-6 and TRBJ2-6; maybe TRBD2 (5 bases). The CDR3 sequence is 15 residues long. Germline CDR1 reads SGHDT; CDR2 reads YYEEEE. Trimming removed 0 bases from V and 2 bases from J, with 6 bases in between. The CDR3: CASSLGGTGANVLTF. The DNA for the CDR3 is TGTGCCAGCAGCTTGGGAGGGACTGGGGCCAACGTCCTGACTTTC.

The chain couples TRBV7-3 to TRBJ1-5; 9 bases agree with TRBD1. After removal of 2 bases from V and 2 bases from J, the junction contained 7 bases not matched to a gene. The CDR3 loop spans 17 amino acids. Germline loops: CDR1 SGHTA, CDR2 FQGTGA. CDR3 sequence (DNA): TGTGCCAGCAGCTTATACGGATGGGACAGGGGCAATCAGCCCCAGCATTTT. Its protein is CASSLYGWDRGNQPQHF.

The chain joins TRBV12-5 to TRBJ1-5; possibly TRBD1 for D (5 bases). Between the trimmed V and J ends, which lost 2 bases and 7 bases, there was a span of 9 bases. The CDR3 is made up of 13 amino acids. Germline V gene lookup returns CDR1 LGHNT and CDR2 FRNRAP. The CDR3 nucleotides are TGTGCTAGTGGTTTGACAGGAACACAGCCCCAGCATTTT. This translates into CASGLTGTQPQHF.

The rearrangement joins TRBV24-1 to TRBJ2-1; 10 nucleotides agree with TRBD2. V was clipped by 5 bases and J by 4 bases; unmatched bases: 7. Germline V lookup: CDR1 KGHDR, CDR2 SFDVKD. The CDR3 is 16 amino acids. CDR3 loop: CATSVSSGSPYNEQFF. Written as DNA, the CDR3 is TGTGCCACCAGTGTATCTAGCGGGAGCCCGTACAATGAGCAGTTCTTC.

The V gene is TRBV30, the J gene TRBJ2-5; 7 bases map to TRBD1. J gave up 5 bases and V 2 bases, and 11 bases lay outside the gene matches. Germline lookup yields CDR1 GTSNPN and CDR2 SVGIG (reference sequence). The CDR3 totals 15 residues. CDR3 residues: CAWSRTAGGTETQYF. The CDR3 coding sequence is TGTGCCTGGAGTCGGACGGCAGGGGGTACGGAGACCCAGTACTTC.

The J gene is TRBJ1-2, the V gene TRBV30; the D gene is possibly TRBD1 (5 bases). The V end was cut by 5 bases, the J end by 4 bases, with 11 bases between. This CDR3 is 12 amino acids long. In germline, CDR1 is GTSNPN, CDR2 SVGIG (reference sequence). The CDR3 region has the DNA TGTGCCTGGTACAGGCGACCCTATGGCTACACCTTC. It translates to CAWYRRPYGYTF.

The chain employs TRBV6-5 and TRBJ1-2; D gene uncertain. Germline V gene data show CDR1 as MNHEY and CDR2 as SVGAGI. CDR3 length: 13 amino acids. V was trimmed by 7 bases and J by 6 bases, leaving 15 bases between them. The CDR3 bases are TGTGCCAGCAAGTCCGCGGTCGGCCATGGCTACACCTTC. Its protein is CASKSAVGHGYTF.

The rearrangement joins TRBV4-2 to TRBJ1-4; D is unresolved. Trimming stripped 0 bases from V and 3 bases from J, with 8 bases between. This CDR3 is 15 amino acids long. CDR1 and CDR2 from the germline V gene are LGHNA and YNFKEQ. DNA for the CDR3: TGTGCCAGCAGCCAAGAAGGCGGGGCTAATGAAAAACTGTTTTTT. Protein product: CASSQEGGANEKLFF.

The chain carries TRBV30 and TRBJ1-1, with 8 bases identical to TRBD1. Trimming cost V 2 bases and J 0 bases; bases outside gene matches: 5. The CDR3 totals 15 residues. CDR1 GTSNPN and CDR2 SVGIG come from the germline V gene (reference sequence). In DNA, the CDR3 is TGTGCCTGGAGTCCAGGACAGGGAATGAACACTGAAGCTTTCTTT. Translated, it gives CAWSPGQGMNTEAFF.

The V gene is TRBV18, the J gene TRBJ2-4, with TRBD1 identical over 7 bases. The CDR3 runs 16 residues. Trimming took 5 bases from V and 1 from J; bases not matched to a gene: 8. Germline V lookup: CDR1 KGHSH, CDR2 LQKENI. The DNA for the CDR3 is TGTGCCAGCTCAACAACAGGGGCCCGGGCCAAAAACATTCAGTACTTC. It is translated as CASSTTGARAKNIQYF.

This rearrangement joins TRBV19 to TRBJ2-7; 9 bases fit TRBD2. Germline CDR1 and CDR2: LNHDA and SQIVND (reference sequence). J lost 6 bases, V lost 3 bases, and 6 bases had no gene match. The CDR3 extends over 14 amino acids. Here the CDR3 reads CASSIFSGRGEQYF. The CDR3 DNA follows: TGTGCCAGTAGTATTTTTAGCGGGAGAGGCGAGCAGTACTTC.

The rearrangement links TRBV7-3 to TRBJ2-1; the D is unclear. Trimming left V 5 bases short and J 2 bases short, with 13 bases between. Germline lookup yields CDR1 SGHTA and CDR2 FQGTGA. This CDR3 comprises 15 residues. This CDR3 reads CASSPLSSPYNEQFF. CDR3 DNA: TGTGCCAGCAGCCCCCTTTCTTCCCCCTACAATGAGCAGTTCTTC.

The rearrangement links TRBV29-1 to TRBJ2-1, with D perhaps matching TRBD1 (5 bases). This CDR3 region has 14 residues. From germline, CDR1 is SQVTM and CDR2 ANQGSEA. V gave up 3 bases and J gave up 10 bases, with 19 bases separating them. CDR3 sequence: CSVDRPGSSREQFF. Here the CDR3 DNA reads TGCAGCGTTGACCGACCAGGGTCGTCACGGGAGCAGTTCTTC.

This clone was counted a few times. The chain has TRBV19 and TRBJ2-3; D gene unclear. The V gene's germline CDR1 is LNHDA and CDR2 SQIVND (reference sequence). Trimming took 3 bases from V and 1 from J, leaving 8 bases between them. The CDR3 covers 14 residues. The CDR3 coding sequence is TGTGCCAGTAGTATCCTAGAGCGCACAGATACGCAGTATTTT. Translated, it gives CASSILERTDTQYF.

The chain combines TRBV27 with TRBJ1-2; 11 bases fit TRBD1. The trim removed 2 bases at V and 3 bases at J, leaving 11 bases unmatched. The CDR3 extends over 18 amino acids. Germline loops: CDR1 MNHEY, CDR2 SMNVEV (reference sequence). The DNA for the CDR3 is TGTGCCAGCAGTTTACAAAACCTGGGACAGGGGGTTTACTATGGCTACACCTTC. Translating gives CASSLQNLGQGVYYGYTF.

This clone was recorded only once. The DNA of the CDR3 is TGTGCCAGCAGCCAGGCCCCACTCAGGGGGGAGCTGTTTTTT. Translating gives CASSQAPLRGELFF. This chain uses TRBV27 with TRBJ2-2, with unresolved D. Germline V gives CDR1 MNHEY, CDR2 SMNVEV (reference sequence). The CDR3 consists of 14 residues. V dropped 6 bases and J dropped 8 bases, with 16 bases sitting between them.

V gene TRBV3-1 (or the pseudogene TRBV3-2) combines with J gene TRBJ2-3; no reliable D call. V was cut by 3 bases and J by 0 bases, with 10 bases left in between. Germline values: CDR1 LGHDT, CDR2 YNNKEL (reference sequence). This CDR3 region has 15 residues. CDR3: CASSHATASTDTQYF. CDR3 sequence (DNA): TGTGCCAGCAGCCATGCTACAGCTAGCACAGATACGCAGTATTTT.

The chain couples TRBV29-1 to TRBJ2-3, with a weak D call TRBD2 (5 bases). V was trimmed by 1 base and J by 1 base, leaving 15 bases between them. The CDR3 is 16 amino acids. CDR1 and CDR2 (germline): SQVTM, ANQGSEA. The CDR3 here is CSVEGLSRVGTDTQYF. In DNA, the CDR3 is TGCAGCGTTGAAGGCCTGTCGAGGGTCGGCACAGATACGCAGTATTTT.

The rearrangement links TRBV3-1 (or the pseudogene TRBV3-2) to TRBJ2-1, with 9 bases aligning to TRBD2. This CDR3 spans 18 amino acids. V lost 0 bases to trimming and J lost 2 bases; unmatched junction nucleotides: 8. Germline V CDR1 and CDR2: LGHDT, YNNKEL (reference sequence). CDR3 coding DNA: TGTGCCAGCAGCCAAGATAGGGGCGGGAGGGGCACCTACAATGAGCAGTTCTTC. As protein: CASSQDRGGRGTYNEQFF.

The chain is built from TRBV3-1 (or the pseudogene TRBV3-2) and TRBJ2-1, with 12 nucleotides matching TRBD2. V lost 5 bases, J lost 0 bases, and 8 bases stayed unmatched. This CDR3 region has 18 residues. CDR1 and CDR2 (germline): LGHDT, YNNKEL (reference sequence). The CDR3 DNA reads TGTGCCAGCAGCGGGGGACTAGCGGGTTTCAGCTCCTACAATGAGCAGTTCTTC. It codes for CASSGGLAGFSSYNEQFF.

The genes are TRBV29-1 and TRBJ2-2; a possible D gene is TRBD2 (6 bases). Germline V lookup: CDR1 SQVTM, CDR2 ANQGSEA. The V and J ends lost 6 bases and 6 bases respectively, with 14 bases between them. This CDR3 is 13 amino acids long. CDR3 nucleotide sequence: TGCAGCGTCGGACGGACTAACGCCGGGGAGCTGTTTTTT. Amino acid sequence: CSVGRTNAGELFF.